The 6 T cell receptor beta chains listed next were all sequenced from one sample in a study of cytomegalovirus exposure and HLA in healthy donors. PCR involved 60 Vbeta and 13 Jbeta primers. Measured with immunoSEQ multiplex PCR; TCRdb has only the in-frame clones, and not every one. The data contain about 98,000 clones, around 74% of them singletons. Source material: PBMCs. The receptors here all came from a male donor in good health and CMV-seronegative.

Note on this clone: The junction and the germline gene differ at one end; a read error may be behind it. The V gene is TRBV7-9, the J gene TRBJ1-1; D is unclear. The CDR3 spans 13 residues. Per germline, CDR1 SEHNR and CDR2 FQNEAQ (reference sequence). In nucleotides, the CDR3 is TGTGCCAGCAGCTTAAACAGCAACACTGAAGCCTTCTTT. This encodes CASSLNSNTEAFF.

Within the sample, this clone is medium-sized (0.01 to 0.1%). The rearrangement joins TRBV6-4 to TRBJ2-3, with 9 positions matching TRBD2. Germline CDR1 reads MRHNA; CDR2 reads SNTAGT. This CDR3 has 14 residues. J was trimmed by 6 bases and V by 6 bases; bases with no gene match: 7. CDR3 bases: TGTGCCAGCAGGGCTAGCGGGGACCAGGATACGCAGTATTTT. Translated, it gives CASRASGDQDTQYF.

The CDR3 nucleotides read TGTGCCAGCAGTATTACTAGCGGCTCCTACGAGCAGTACTTC. Translation: CASSITSGSYEQYF. V usage is TRBV28 and J usage is TRBJ2-7, with 8 bases fitting TRBD2. V was clipped by 5 bases and J by 0 bases; unmatched bases: 3. The CDR3 length is 14 residues. CDR1 MDHEN and CDR2 SYDVKM come from the germline V gene.

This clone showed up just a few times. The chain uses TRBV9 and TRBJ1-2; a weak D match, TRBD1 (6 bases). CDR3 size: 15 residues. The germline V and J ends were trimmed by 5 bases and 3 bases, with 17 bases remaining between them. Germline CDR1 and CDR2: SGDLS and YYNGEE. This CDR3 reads CASSSSWGPYYGYTF. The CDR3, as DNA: TGTGCCAGCAGTTCAAGCTGGGGGCCCTACTATGGCTACACCTTC.

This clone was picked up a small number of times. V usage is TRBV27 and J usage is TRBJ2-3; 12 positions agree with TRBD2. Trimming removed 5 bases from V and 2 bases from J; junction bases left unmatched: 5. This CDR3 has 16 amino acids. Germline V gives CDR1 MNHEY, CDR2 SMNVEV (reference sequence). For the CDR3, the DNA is TGTGCCAGCAGTGCACTAGCGGGAGGATCCACAGATACGCAGTATTTT. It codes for CASSALAGGSTDTQYF.

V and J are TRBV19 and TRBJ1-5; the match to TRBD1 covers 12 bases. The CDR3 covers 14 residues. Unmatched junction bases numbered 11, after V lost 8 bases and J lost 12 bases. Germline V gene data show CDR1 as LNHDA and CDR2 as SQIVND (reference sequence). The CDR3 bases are TGTGCCAGTGGGGGACAGGGGGCCGGCATGTTCCAGCATTTT. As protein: CASGGQGAGMFQHF.